The clone carrying this TCR beta chain was detected once. This specimen belongs to a study of blood T cell repertoires in COVID-19. Study-level information: Nucleic acid was either cDNA or gDNA, and it came from T cells, B-cell-depleted T cells, or PBMCs.

The authors' processing: Quantification of nucleated cells was approximated via reference gene primer amplification. Only in-frame clones appear in the TCRdb table, and some are missing; sequencing was by immunoSEQ multiplex PCR. V and J calls and clone size follow that table, whereas D and trimming were derived from the DNA. The sample has about 200,000 clones, more than 75% seen once. CDR1 is ENHRY and CDR2 is SYGVKD in the germline V gene. The CDR3 has 13 residues. The germline V and J ends were trimmed by 4 bases and 0 bases, with 7 bases remaining between them. This receptor was taken from a man aged 55 to 69 who had recovered from COVID-19. The V and J genes are TRBV10-3 and TRBJ2-7, with a weak D call TRBD1 (6 bases). Material: peripheral blood. The CDR3 coding sequence is TGTGCCATCAGTGTGACAGGCTCCTACGAGCAGTACTTC. Protein: CAISVTGSYEQYF.